The clone carrying this T cell receptor beta chain was detected only a few times. Antigen specificity is unknown. The assay was immunoSEQ multiplex PCR, and TCRdb's table has in-frame clones only and misses some. The sample carries approximately 69,000 clones, 78% recorded once. This specimen belongs to a study of radiotherapy plus CTLA-4 blockade in lung cancer. For the study at large: Around 18% of enrolled patients responded objectively, and roughly 31% had disease control.

The CDR3 length is 11 residues. Trimming shortened V by 0 bases and J by 5 bases, and 1 base separated the two germline ends. Germline V gene data show CDR1 as MNHEY and CDR2 as SVGAGI. General study results and limits: Early clone dynamics of blood T cells, plus interferon-beta, reportedly predicted response best.

The rearrangement links TRBV6-5 to TRBJ2-5; D is undetermined. Specimen: peripheral blood, collected from a patient treated with radiotherapy plus ipilimumab. This receptor was taken from a human donor with non-small cell lung cancer who had a complete response to radiotherapy plus ipilimumab. The CDR3 sequence is CASSYSETQYF. The DNA for the CDR3 is TGTGCCAGCAGTTACTCGGAGACCCAGTACTTC.